Listed below are T cell receptor beta chains from one sample, sequenced in a study of cytomegalovirus exposure and HLA in healthy donors. Using immunoSEQ multiplex PCR, the repertoire was profiled, and TCRdb retains in-frame clones only, with some absent. The sample contains some 170,000 clones, around 77% of which appear only once. The sample taken for sequencing was PBMCs. Source of these receptors: a man aged 25 to 40 in good health and CMV-seropositive. CDR3s leave out the opening cysteine and the closing phenylalanine or tryptophan. Fields, in order: V gene, J gene, CDR3 protein.

>TRBV29-1|TRBJ2-7
SVATGLSYEQY
>TRBV15|TRBJ1-5
ATSRAGGRVNQPQH
>TRBV7-2|TRBJ2-6
ASSLGQSGANVLT
>TRBV6-1|TRBJ1-5
ASSPRTGVQPQH
>TRBV6-1|TRBJ2-1
AGKQGRSSYNEQF
>TRBV15|TRBJ2-2
ATRLAGVGGELF
>TRBV4-1|TRBJ2-7
ASSHNSGTPSYEQY
>TRBV29-1|TRBJ2-5
SVVRLAGVYQETQY
>TRBV7-3|TRBJ2-2
ASSPWTDGGELF
>TRBV4-3|TRBJ2-3
ASSQDGPGITDTQY
>TRBV27|TRBJ2-5
ASSLGTRGETQY
>TRBV13|TRBJ2-3
ASSRGAGDTQY
>TRBV4-2|TRBJ2-7
ASSLEEGRRAQY
>TRBV6-5|TRBJ2-1
ASSYPLAGGFDEQF
>TRBV5-1|TRBJ2-1
ASSLVGGANEQF
>TRBV27|TRBJ2-7
ASSLGGGEQY
>TRBV23-1|TRBJ2-2
ASLTPPRTGNTGELF
>TRBV18|TRBJ2-3
ASSPSGGDTQY
>TRBV15|TRBJ2-7
ATSRAGQGADEQY
>TRBV7-2|TRBJ2-7
ASSFITGSYEQY
>TRBV28|TRBJ2-3
ASNTGSEGTDTQY
>TRBV7-9|TRBJ1-4
ASSPGTGLDEKLF
>TRBV28|TRBJ1-2
ASSLLGQAYGYT
>TRBV7-3|TRBJ2-5
ASSLAGGPETQY
>TRBV7-9|TRBJ2-5
ASSPTPPGQQETQY
>TRBV27|TRBJ1-6
ASSLAGSNSPLH
>TRBV5-6|TRBJ2-7
ASSFQGPLPYEQY
>TRBV6-4|TRBJ1-1
ASSQDRNTEAF
>TRBV30|TRBJ1-1
AWIRQENTEAF
>TRBV30|TRBJ2-1
AWSGTSGGPGEQF
>TRBV28|TRBJ1-2
ASSLESLYGYT
>TRBV28|TRBJ2-3
ASRTPTKGADTQY
>TRBV7-7|TRBJ2-5
ASSSSPGGQETQY
>TRBV2|NA
ASSDSPLNEQY
>TRBV7-3|TRBJ2-1
ASSWDTHNEQF
>TRBV27|TRBJ1-2
ASSLSGDGYT
>TRBV2|TRBJ1-4
ASSEAFRGPTNEKLF
>TRBV5-1|TRBJ1-2
ASSSTGGVNYGYT
>TRBV28|TRBJ1-5
ASSLQGPVDQPQH
>TRBV9|TRBJ1-1
ASSARQGNTEAF
>TRBV27|TRBJ1-3
ASSLSGGPGNTIY
>TRBV7-7|TRBJ2-2
ASSRDRPPNTGELF
>TRBV19|TRBJ1-1
ASSPGLTFTEAF
>TRBV10-1|TRBJ2-3
ASSAGTDTQY
>TRBV6-1|TRBJ1-5
ASREVRGPRHDQPQH
>TRBV10-3|TRBJ2-1
AITEDHNEQF
>TRBV7-9|TRBJ2-1
ASSPAGHEQF
>TRBV5-1|TRBJ2-5
ASSGGVGETQY
>TRBV19|TRBJ2-1
ASSPGLPNNEQF
>TRBV5-1|TRBJ2-5
ASSFRGLRETQY
>TRBV11-2|TRBJ2-7
ASSLVGTGFYEQY
>TRBV25-1|TRBJ2-7
ASRGAWGRGSNEQY
>TRBV9|TRBJ2-3
ASSVFSGGMDTQY